The 3 T cell receptor beta chains below were found in one sample sequenced in a study of T cell responses to AZD1222 COVID-19 vaccine (dated by TCRdb to about 2021). The sample's time point label, decoded: about 28 days (+/-7) after the second vaccine dose. Library preparation employed the immunoSEQ multiplex PCR assay. What TCRdb holds here is the immuneACCESS table cut down to in-frame rearrangements. Part of the clones is not present; checked against another copy, under half of the missing clones reflect an unresolved V gene, and the others are unexplained. This sample comprises about 100,000 clones, about 89% of them detected only once. 7.5% to 9.5% of the sample is in the top ten clones. The source material was peripheral blood, sampled 28 days after the second AZD1222 dose. These receptors came from an adult who received the AZD1222 COVID-19 vaccine.

The chain is built from TRBV28 and TRBJ2-2; 11 positions match TRBD2. Losses at the gene ends were 5 bases for V and 2 bases for J; bases not matched to a gene: 7. CDR1 is MDHEN and CDR2 is SYDVKM in the germline V gene. The CDR3 totals 17 residues. In nucleotides, the CDR3 is TGTGCCAGCAGTCCCCCGGGACTAGCGGTTAACACCGGGGAGCTGTTTTTT. Encoded protein: CASSPPGLAVNTGELFF. The full variable domain, in which reference TRBV28 and TRBJ2-2 provide the parts outside the CDR3, is DVKVTQSSRYLVKRTGEKVFLECVQDMDHENMFWYRQDPGLGLRLIYFSYDVKMKEKGDIPEGYSVSREKKERFSLILESASTNQTSMYLCASSPPGLAVNTGELFFGEGSRLTVL.

The chain recombines TRBV29-1 with TRBJ2-7; 14 bases are shared with TRBD2. V dropped 6 bases and J dropped 1; count of bases not matched to a gene: 8. The CDR3 sequence is 16 residues long. Germline V lookup: CDR1 SQVTM, CDR2 ANQGSEA. CDR3 nucleotides: TGCAGCGTCCAAGGGACTAGCGGGAGTTCATCCTACGAGCAGTACTTC. The encoded protein is CSVQGTSGSSSYEQYF.

This chain links TRBV5-1 with TRBJ2-7; 9 bases agree with TRBD1. The germline CDR1 and CDR2 sequences are SGHRS and YFSETQ. The CDR3 is 14 amino acids. After removal of 4 bases from V and 7 bases from J, the junction contained 9 bases not matched to a gene. Here the CDR3 DNA reads TGCGCCAGCAGCCCCCGGACAGGGGTGGGGGAGCAGTACTTC. Amino acid sequence: CASSPRTGVGEQYF.